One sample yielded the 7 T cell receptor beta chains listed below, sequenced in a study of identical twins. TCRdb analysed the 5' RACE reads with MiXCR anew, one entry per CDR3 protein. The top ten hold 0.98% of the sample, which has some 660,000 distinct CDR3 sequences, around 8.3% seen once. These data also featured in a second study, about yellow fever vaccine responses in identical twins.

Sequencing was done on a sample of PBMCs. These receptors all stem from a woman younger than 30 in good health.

CDR3 sequence: CASSDSKSVGSTDTQYF. The CDR3 region has the DNA TGTGCCAGCAGCGACTCGAAGTCGGTCGGGAGTACAGATACGCAGTATTTT. The chain joins TRBV7-9 to TRBJ2-3; possible D gene TRBD2, 6 bases. The CDR3 totals 17 residues. Germline V gene lookup returns CDR1 SEHNR and CDR2 FQNEAQ (reference sequence). V was shortened by 5 bases and J by 3 bases, with 21 bases between the two germline ends. Together with reference TRBV7-9 and TRBJ2-3, the CDR3 gives the full variable domain: DTGVSQNPRHKITKRGQNVTFRCDPISEHNRLYWYRQTLGQGPEFLTYFQNEAQLEKSRLLSDRFSAERPKGSFSTLEIQRTEQGDSAMYLCASSDSKSVGSTDTQYFGPGTRLTVL.

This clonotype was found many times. Here the CDR3 DNA reads TGTGCCAGCAGCCAAGTTATCCCGAGACAGGGGCTAGAGAACTACAATGAGCAGTTCTTC. It is translated as CASSQVIPRQGLENYNEQFF. V gene TRBV14 combines with J gene TRBJ2-1, with 8 bases aligning to TRBD1. Germline V gives CDR1 SGHDN, CDR2 FVKESK. V was pared by 1 base and J by 3 bases, with 17 bases of the junction left unmatched. The CDR3 loop spans 20 amino acids.

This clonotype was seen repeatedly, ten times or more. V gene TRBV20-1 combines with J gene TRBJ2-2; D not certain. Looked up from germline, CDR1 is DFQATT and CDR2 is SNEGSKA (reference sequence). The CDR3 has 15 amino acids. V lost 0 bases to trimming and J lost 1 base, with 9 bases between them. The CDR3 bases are TGCAGTGCTAGAGATCCGACTCAGAACACCGGGGAGCTGTTTTTT. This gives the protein CSARDPTQNTGELFF.

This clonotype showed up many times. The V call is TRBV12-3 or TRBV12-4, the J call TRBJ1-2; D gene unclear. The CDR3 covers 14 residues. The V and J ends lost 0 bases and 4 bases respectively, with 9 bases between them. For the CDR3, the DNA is TGTGCCAGCAGTTTAGCAGGGATAAGCTATGGCTACACCTTC. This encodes CASSLAGISYGYTF.

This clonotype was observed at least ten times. DNA for the CDR3: TGTGCCAGCAGTCGATACTTACGGGGTAGCACAGATACGCAGTATTTT. Translated, it gives CASSRYLRGSTDTQYF. The chain couples TRBV12-3 or TRBV12-4 to TRBJ2-3; possible D gene TRBD2, 5 bases. Trimming took off 5 bases at V and 0 bases at J, with 15 bases between the two ends. CDR3 size: 16 residues.

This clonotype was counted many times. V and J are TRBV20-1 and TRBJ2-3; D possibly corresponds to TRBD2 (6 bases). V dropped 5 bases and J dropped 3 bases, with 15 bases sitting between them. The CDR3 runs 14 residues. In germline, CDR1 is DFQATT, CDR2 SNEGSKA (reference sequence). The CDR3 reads CSAPPGSKTDTQYF. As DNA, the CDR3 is TGCAGTGCTCCCCCCGGGAGTAAGACAGATACGCAGTATTTT.

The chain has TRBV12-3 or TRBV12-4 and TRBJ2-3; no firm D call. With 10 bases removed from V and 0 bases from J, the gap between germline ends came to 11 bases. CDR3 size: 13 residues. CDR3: CATKPTSTDTQYF. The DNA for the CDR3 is TGTGCCACAAAACCTACTAGCACAGATACGCAGTATTTT.